What follows is one T cell receptor beta chain and its context. The antigen is unknown. The data were taken from a study of T cell responses to AZD1222 COVID-19 vaccine. The CDR3 has 11 residues. Per germline, CDR1 GTSNPN and CDR2 SVGIG (reference sequence). V was clipped by 2 bases and J by 5 bases, with 6 bases between them. Study-level findings and limits: In a largely white British group with more females than males, clonal diversity was possibly underestimated. Spike-specific TCR breadth and depth went up after people got two AZD1222 doses.

Profiled with immunoSEQ multiplex PCR; TCRdb holds only in-frame clones, not every one. The table includes fewer than 80,000 clones, 79% detected once. This chain uses TRBV30 with TRBJ1-1; D unclear. This sample comprised peripheral blood, obtained on day 0 of MenACWY control vaccination. This TCR derives from an adult in good health. CDR3 DNA: TGTGCCTGGAGTCAGGATACTGAAGCTTTCTTT. It codes for CAWSQDTEAFF.